One and the same sample provided the 2 T cell receptor beta chains below, sequenced in a study of blood T cells in healthy people across ages. Combining a sample-barcoded 5' primer with a J-beta primer mix, a second PCR ran for roughly 6 to 11 cycles. TCRdb re-called the 5' RACE reads with MiXCR, one entry per CDR3 protein. The sample records around 1.5 million distinct CDR3 sequences, 30% to 35% being singletons. The sequenced material came from blood. The receptors stem from a woman aged 25 to 45 in good health.

This clonotype was observed once. This rearrangement joins TRBV20-1 to TRBJ2-1; no definite D call. Trimming took 1 base from V and 0 from J, leaving 7 bases between them. This CDR3 comprises 14 residues. CDR1 and CDR2 from the germline V gene are DFQATT and SNEGSKA (reference sequence). CDR3 DNA: TGCAGTGCTAGAGCCAGAAGCTCCTACAATGAGCAGTTCTTC. Its translation: CSARARSSYNEQFF.

This clonotype showed up just a few times. This chain links TRBV9 with TRBJ2-5; a weak D match, TRBD2 (5 bases). CDR3 length: 14 amino acids. V lost 0 bases and J lost 4, with 10 bases in between. Germline CDR1 SGDLS, CDR2 YYNGEE. The CDR3 here is CASSVAEGRETQYF. In DNA, the CDR3 is TGTGCCAGCAGCGTAGCTGAGGGCCGAGAGACCCAGTACTTC.